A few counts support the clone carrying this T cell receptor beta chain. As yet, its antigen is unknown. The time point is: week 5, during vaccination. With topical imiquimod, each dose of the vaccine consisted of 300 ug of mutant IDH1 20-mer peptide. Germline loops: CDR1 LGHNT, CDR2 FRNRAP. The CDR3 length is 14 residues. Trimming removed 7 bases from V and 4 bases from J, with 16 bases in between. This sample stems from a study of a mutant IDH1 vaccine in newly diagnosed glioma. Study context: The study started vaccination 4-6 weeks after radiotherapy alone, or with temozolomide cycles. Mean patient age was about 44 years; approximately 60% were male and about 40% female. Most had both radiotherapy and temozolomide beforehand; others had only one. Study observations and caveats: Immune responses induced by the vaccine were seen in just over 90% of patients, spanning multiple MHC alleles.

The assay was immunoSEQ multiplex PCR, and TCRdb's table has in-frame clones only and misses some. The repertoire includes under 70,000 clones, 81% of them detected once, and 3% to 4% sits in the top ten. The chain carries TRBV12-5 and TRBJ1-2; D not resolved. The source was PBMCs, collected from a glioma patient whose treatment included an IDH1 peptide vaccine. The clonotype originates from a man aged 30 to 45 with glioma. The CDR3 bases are TGTGCTAGTGCCCCAACCTCGGCAAGCTATGGCTACACCTTC. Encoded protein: CASAPTSASYGYTF.